These T cell receptor beta chains were read from a single sample in a study of graft-versus-host responses after intestinal transplantation. Which antigens these TCRs recognize remains unknown. Repertoires were generated with immunoSEQ multiplex PCR, while TCRdb's copy carries only in-frame clones and drops some. The repertoire holds 40,000 to 55,000 clones, with more than 80% as singletons. The source was unstimulated CD4+ T cells sorted from spleen or lymph node cells, collected before transplant. These receptors came from a human donor who was the organ donor for an intestinal transplant. CDR3s include the opening cysteine and the closing phenylalanine or tryptophan. The D gene is left open where the match is weak. Some rows have no size entry. The others give once, few or many, or a class for an expanded clone.

j_gene	v_gene	d_gene	abundance	CDR3aa	CDR3nt
TRBJ1-5	TRBV6-1	TRBD1	.	CASSGLPETGAAQPQHF	TGTGCCAGCAGTGGACTCCCGGAGACAGGGGCGGCTCAGCCCCAGCATTTT
TRBJ1-1	TRBV28	TRBD1	.	CASSFGDRTNTEAFF	TGTGCCAGCAGTTTCGGGGACAGGACCAACACTGAAGCTTTCTTT
TRBJ2-7	TRBV7-2	.	.	CASSLVIGGYEQYF	TGTGCCAGCAGCTTAGTCATCGGCGGCTACGAGCAGTACTTC
TRBJ2-7	TRBV14	TRBD2	once	CARGLAGQYGYEQYF	TGTGCCAGGGGACTAGCGGGACAGTATGGGTACGAGCAGTACTTC
TRBJ2-7	TRBV5-4	.	.	CASSWRWPRRYEQYF	TGTGCCAGCAGCTGGCGGTGGCCAAGGCGCTACGAGCAGTACTTC
TRBJ2-1	TRBV7-9	.	.	CASSLSLAGFNEQFF	TGTGCCAGCAGCTTAAGCCTAGCAGGATTCAATGAGCAGTTCTTC
TRBJ2-1	TRBV19	TRBD2	.	CASSIAWLAGGNEQFF	TGTGCCAGTAGTATAGCGTGGCTAGCGGGGGGCAATGAGCAGTTCTTC
TRBJ2-2	TRBV15	TRBD1	.	CATSLRQGIGELFF	TGTGCCACCAGCTTACGACAGGGAATCGGGGAGCTGTTTTTT
TRBJ2-5	TRBV6-5	TRBD1	.	CASSYRAGGVETQYF	TGTGCCAGCAGTTATCGGGCAGGGGGCGTTGAGACCCAGTACTTC
TRBJ1-1	TRBV20-1	.	.	CSGAEAPEAFF	TGCAGTGGAGCCGAAGCGCCTGAAGCTTTCTTT
TRBJ2-7	TRBV7-4	.	.	CASINPGHTYEQYF	TGTGCCAGCATAAACCCGGGACACACCTACGAGCAGTACTTC
TRBJ2-3	TRBV2	.	.	CASRPGADTQYF	TGTGCCAGCAGGCCAGGGGCAGATACGCAGTATTTT
TRBJ2-2	TRBV18	.	.	CASSPSAPGELFF	TGTGCCAGCTCCCCTAGCGCTCCCGGGGAGCTGTTTTTT
TRBJ2-1	TRBV7-8	.	.	CASSLAFKLYNEQFF	TGTGCCAGCAGCTTAGCGTTTAAACTGTACAATGAGCAGTTCTTC
TRBJ2-6	TRBV5-1	.	.	CASSGGSGANVLTF	TGCGCCAGCAGCGGCGGCTCTGGGGCCAACGTCCTGACTTTC
TRBJ2-3	TRBV5-1	TRBD2	.	CASSSGLVTDTQYF	TGCGCCAGCAGCTCGGGACTAGTGACAGATACGCAGTATTTT
TRBJ1-2	TRBV10-3	.	.	CAISESGGASNYGYTF	TGTGCCATCAGTGAGTCGGGGGGGGCCTCTAACTATGGCTACACCTTC
TRBJ2-1	TRBV30	.	.	CAWTPVGAGEQFF	TGTGCCTGGACCCCTGTGGGAGCGGGTGAGCAGTTCTTC
TRBJ2-7	TRBV6-6	TRBD2	.	CASSYRPGLAGYEQYF	TGTGCCAGCAGTTATCGGCCGGGACTAGCCGGCTACGAGCAGTACTTC
TRBJ2-4	TRBV5-6	TRBD1	once	CASSLGDRLDIQYF	TGTGCCAGCAGCTTGGGGGACAGGTTGGACATTCAGTACTTC
TRBJ2-5	TRBV30	.	.	CAWIARDIEETQYF	TGTGCCTGGATCGCCAGGGACATAGAGGAGACCCAGTACTTC
TRBJ2-3	TRBV7-9	TRBD2	.	CASSSGTSGSPSTDTQYF	TGTGCCAGCAGCTCTGGGACTAGCGGGAGCCCTAGCACAGATACGCAGTATTTT
TRBJ1-2	TRBV21-1	.	.	CASSNWSRQGVRSTPNYGYTF	TGTGCCAGCAGCAATTGGTCTCGACAGGGTGTCCGTTCGACCCCTAACTATGGCTACACCTTC
TRBJ2-3	TRBV28	TRBD2	once	CASSPSGMKDTQYF	TGTGCCAGCAGTCCTAGCGGGATGAAGGATACGCAGTATTTT
TRBJ2-1	TRBV5-1	TRBD2	.	CASSSLAGNEQFF	TGCGCCAGCAGCTCACTAGCGGGGAATGAGCAGTTCTTC
TRBJ1-2	TRBV28	TRBD1	.	CASSLVSGQYGYTF	TGTGCCAGCAGTTTAGTCTCGGGACAGTATGGCTACACCTTC
TRBJ2-1	TRBV7-3	TRBD2	.	CASSLILAGVYNEQFF	TGTGCCAGCAGCTTAATACTAGCGGGAGTCTACAATGAGCAGTTCTTC
TRBJ1-6	TRBV15	.	.	CATSRDPGNSPLHF	TGTGCCACCAGCAGAGACCCAGGGAATTCACCCCTCCACTTT
TRBJ2-3	TRBV13	.	.	CASSLRLVSADTQYF	TGTGCCAGCAGCCTCAGACTAGTTTCGGCCGATACGCAGTATTTT
TRBJ2-4	TRBV5-6	.	.	CASAPPGAKNIQYF	TGTGCCAGCGCTCCCCCCGGAGCCAAAAACATTCAGTACTTC
TRBJ2-5	TRBV6-5	TRBD2	.	CASSYSTSGRSREQYF	TGTGCCAGCAGTTACTCGACTAGCGGGAGATCAAGGGAGCAGTACTTC
TRBJ1-3	TRBV5-1	.	.	CASSLGQSGNTIYF	TGCGCCAGCAGCTTGGGACAGTCTGGAAACACCATATATTTT
TRBJ2-1	TRBV6-4	TRBD2	.	CASSVSGSSYNEQFF	TGTGCCAGCAGTGTAAGCGGGAGCTCCTACAATGAGCAGTTCTTC
TRBJ2-2	TRBV7-3	TRBD1	.	CASSPDRGRTGELFF	TGTGCCAGCAGCCCGGACAGGGGAAGAACCGGGGAGCTGTTTTTT
TRBJ2-2	TRBV6-5	TRBD2	.	CASSGIAGSTGELFF	TGTGCCAGCAGTGGTATAGCGGGATCCACCGGGGAGCTGTTTTTT
TRBJ2-1	TRBV10-2	TRBD2	.	CASSAPGASGSRLF	TGCGCCAGCAGTGCCCCGGGGGCGAGCGGGAGTCGGCTCTTC
TRBJ1-5	TRBV28	.	.	CASSLRGGQPQHF	TGTGCCAGCAGTTTAAGGGGGGGTCAGCCCCAGCATTTT
TRBJ2-2	TRBV27	.	.	CASSLLGGTGELFF	TGTGCCAGCAGTTTATTGGGAGGAACCGGGGAGCTGTTTTTT
TRBJ2-7	TRBV30	TRBD2	.	CAWSAPVAGVSYEQYF	TGTGCCTGGAGTGCCCCCGTAGCGGGAGTCTCCTACGAGCAGTACTTC
TRBJ2-7	TRBV4-1	.	few	CASSQDGGTPDYEQYF	TGCGCCAGCAGCCAAGACGGAGGGACCCCAGACTACGAGCAGTACTTC
TRBJ2-3	TRBV30	.	.	CAWGVGGGPSDTQYF	TGTGCCTGGGGAGTAGGGGGAGGGCCTTCAGATACGCAGTATTTT
TRBJ1-3	TRBV7-6	TRBD1	few	CASSPSPPQGVTGNTIYF	TGTGCCAGCAGCCCTTCCCCCCCTCAGGGGGTAACTGGAAACACCATATATTTT
TRBJ1-1	TRBV21-1	.	.	CASSKGTGGASLGVRGAFF	TGTGCCAGCAGCAAAGGAACAGGGGGCGCCTCTCTAGGTGTAAGAGGAGCTTTCTTT
TRBJ1-2	TRBV28	.	.	CASIGPPQGVYGYTF	TGTGCCAGCATTGGCCCGCCTCAGGGTGTCTATGGCTACACCTTC
TRBJ2-1	TRBV5-1	TRBD2	.	CASSLPSTSGSDNEQFF	TGCGCCAGCAGCTTGCCGTCTACTAGCGGGAGTGACAATGAGCAGTTCTTC
TRBJ2-7	TRBV7-2	TRBD2	.	CASSFPPGLAGSYEQYF	TGTGCCAGCAGCTTTCCCCCGGGACTAGCGGGATCCTACGAGCAGTACTTC
TRBJ1-4	TRBV13	.	.	CASSPKNTGDKEKLFF	TGTGCCAGCAGCCCCAAAAATACCGGGGACAAGGAAAAACTGTTTTTT
TRBJ1-1	TRBV28	TRBD1	.	CASSGQGSEAFF	TGTGCCAGCAGCGGACAGGGGTCTGAAGCTTTCTTT
TRBJ2-1	TRBV11-3	TRBD2	.	CASSVTSGATYNEQFF	TGTGCCAGCAGCGTGACTAGCGGGGCCACCTACAATGAGCAGTTCTTC
TRBJ2-1	TRBV19	TRBD1	.	CASSIGDRGSNEQFF	TGTGCCAGTAGTATTGGGGACAGGGGGTCCAATGAGCAGTTCTTC
TRBJ2-2	TRBV5-1	TRBD2	once	CASSLGLAARRTGELFF	TGCGCCAGCAGCTTGGGACTAGCGGCCCGGCGGACCGGGGAGCTGTTTTTT
TRBJ2-7	TRBV28	.	.	CASSLSGDRGKSYEQYF	TGTGCCAGCAGTTTATCGGGGGATCGCGGGAAGTCCTACGAGCAGTACTTC
TRBJ2-1	TRBV19	TRBD2	.	CASSLSRDYDHNEQFF	TGTGCCAGTAGTTTGTCCAGGGACTATGATCATAATGAGCAGTTCTTC